This TCR beta chain was recorded in a study of control samples from healthy donors and cancer patients. There are 15 residues in the CDR3. The V gene's germline CDR1 is SGHRS and CDR2 YFSETQ. V trimming: 4 bases; J trimming: 8 bases; junction bases outside the gene matches: 7. Only in-frame clones appear in the TCRdb table, and some are missing; sequencing was by immunoSEQ multiplex PCR. The sample includes about 120,000 clones, more than 80% of them seen just once. Input material: blood. This sequence originates from a man aged 45-65 years in good health. The chain carries TRBV5-1 and TRBJ2-1, with 12 bases identical to TRBD1. CDR3: CASSVGTGGEDEQFF. CDR3 DNA: TGCGCCAGCAGCGTCGGGACAGGGGGCGAGGATGAGCAGTTCTTC.